The entry below gives a single T cell receptor beta chain sequence along with its context. In the same sample, other DNA sequences code for this CDR3. 60 Vbeta and 13 Jbeta primers were used in PCR. The data were produced by immunoSEQ multiplex PCR, yet TCRdb's version contains in-frame clones alone and is incomplete. The sample includes 150,000 to 200,000 clones, 9.5% to 15% seen only once; the top ten take 7.8%. Germline CDR1 and CDR2: SGDLS and YYNGEE. Deletions cut 0 bases from V and 4 bases from J, with 6 bases between. The CDR3 extends over 13 amino acids. These data belong to a study of cytomegalovirus exposure and HLA in healthy donors.

The sequencing sample was made of PBMCs. The sequence came from a man in his fifties in good health and CMV-seropositive. The V call is TRBV9, the J call TRBJ2-3; D gene ambiguous. The CDR3 protein is CASSVAGSDTQYF. The CDR3 bases are TGTGCCAGCAGCGTAGCAGGCTCAGATACGCAGTATTTT.